This entry describes one TCR beta chain. Trimming removed 4 bases at V and 5 bases at J, with 5 bases between. Looked up from germline, CDR1 is KGHDR and CDR2 is SFDVKD. The CDR3 totals 13 residues. Researchers prepared the TCRbeta library using unique molecular identifiers, the study reports. Via MiXCR, TCRdb re-called the PCR reads, giving one row per CDR3 protein. The sample has roughly 500,000 distinct CDR3 sequences, approximately 13% seen once; the top ten hold around 6%. This sample is drawn from a study of T-cell reconstitution after alpha-beta-depleted transplantation in children. The V gene is TRBV24-1, the J gene TRBJ1-6; D gene unclear. This specimen was PBMCs from the stem cell graft donor, taken from the stem cell graft. The receptor comes from a human donor who donated a stem cell graft to a child with combined immunodeficiency. The CDR3: CATSDTDNSPLHF. The CDR3 coding sequence is TGTGCCACCAGTGACACGGATAATTCACCCCTCCACTTT.